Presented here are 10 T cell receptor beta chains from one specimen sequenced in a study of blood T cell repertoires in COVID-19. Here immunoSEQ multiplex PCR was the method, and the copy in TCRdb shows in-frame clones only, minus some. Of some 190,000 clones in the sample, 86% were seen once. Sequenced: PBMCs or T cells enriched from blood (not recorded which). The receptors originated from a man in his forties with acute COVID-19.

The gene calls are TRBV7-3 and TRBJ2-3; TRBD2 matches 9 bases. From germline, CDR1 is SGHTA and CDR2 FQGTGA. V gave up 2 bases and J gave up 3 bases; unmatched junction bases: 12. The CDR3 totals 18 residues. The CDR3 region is CASSLWGPGTSITDTQYF. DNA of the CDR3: TGTGCCAGCAGCTTATGGGGGCCCGGGACTAGCATAACAGATACGCAGTATTTT.

CDR3 sequence (DNA): TGTGCCACCAGCAGAGAGGCGGACAGCCTATATCAGCCCCAGCATTTT. Its translation: CATSREADSLYQPQHF. The J gene is TRBJ1-5, the V gene TRBV15; the D gene is possibly TRBD1 (6 bases). The germline V gene encodes CDR1 LNHNV and CDR2 YYDKDF (reference sequence). Trimming shortened V by 0 bases and J by 5 bases, and 14 bases separated the two germline ends. CDR3 length: 16 amino acids.

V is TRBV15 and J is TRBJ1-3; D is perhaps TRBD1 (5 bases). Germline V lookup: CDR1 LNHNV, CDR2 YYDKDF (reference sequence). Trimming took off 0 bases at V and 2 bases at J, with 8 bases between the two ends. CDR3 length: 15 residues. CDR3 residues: CATSRDIRAGNTIYF. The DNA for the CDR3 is TGTGCCACCAGCAGAGACATCAGGGCTGGAAACACCATATATTTT.

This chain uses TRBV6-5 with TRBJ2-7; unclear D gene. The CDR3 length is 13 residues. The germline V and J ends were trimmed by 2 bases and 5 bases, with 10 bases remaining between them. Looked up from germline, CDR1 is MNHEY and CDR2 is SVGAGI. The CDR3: CASSYRRAHEQYF. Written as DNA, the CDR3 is TGTGCCAGCAGTTACAGGAGAGCTCACGAGCAGTACTTC.

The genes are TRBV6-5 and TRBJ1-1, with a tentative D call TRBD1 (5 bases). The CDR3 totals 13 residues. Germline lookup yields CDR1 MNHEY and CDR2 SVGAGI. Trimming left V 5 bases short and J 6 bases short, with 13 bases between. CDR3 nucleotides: TGTGCCAGCAGTACGCCTCGACAGTCTGAAGCTTTCTTT. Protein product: CASSTPRQSEAFF.

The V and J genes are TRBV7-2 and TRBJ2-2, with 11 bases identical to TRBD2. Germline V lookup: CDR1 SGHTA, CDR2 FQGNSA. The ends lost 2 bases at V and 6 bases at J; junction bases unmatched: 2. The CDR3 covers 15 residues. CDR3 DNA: TGTGCCAGCAGCTTAACTAGCGGGAGTGCCGGGGAGCTGTTTTTT. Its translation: CASSLTSGSAGELFF.

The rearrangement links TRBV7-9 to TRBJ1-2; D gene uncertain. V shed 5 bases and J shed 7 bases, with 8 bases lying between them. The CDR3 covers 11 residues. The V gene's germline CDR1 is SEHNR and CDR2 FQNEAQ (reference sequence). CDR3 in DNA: TGTGCCAGCAGCCAGGCAGGTGGCTACACCTTC. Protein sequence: CASSQAGGYTF. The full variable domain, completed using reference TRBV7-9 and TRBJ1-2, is DTGVSQNPRHKITKRGQNVTFRCDPISEHNRLYWYRQTLGQGPEFLTYFQNEAQLEKSRLLSDRFSAERPKGSFSTLEIQRTEQGDSAMYLCASSQAGGYTFGSGTRLTVV.

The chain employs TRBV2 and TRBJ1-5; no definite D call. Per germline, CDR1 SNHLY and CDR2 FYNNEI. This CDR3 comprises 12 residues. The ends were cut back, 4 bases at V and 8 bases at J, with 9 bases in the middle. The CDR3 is CASSVSREPQHF. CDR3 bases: TGTGCCAGCAGTGTCTCGAGGGAGCCCCAGCATTTT.

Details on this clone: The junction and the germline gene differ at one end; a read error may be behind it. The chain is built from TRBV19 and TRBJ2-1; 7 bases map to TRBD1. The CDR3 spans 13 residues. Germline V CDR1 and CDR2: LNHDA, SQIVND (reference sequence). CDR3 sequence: CASSMGDSRPPLF. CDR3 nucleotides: TGTGCCAGTAGTATGGGGGACAGTCGCCCCCCGCTCTTC. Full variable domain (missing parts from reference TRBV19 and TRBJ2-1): DGGITQSPKYLFRKEGQNVTLSCEQNLNHDAMYWYRQDPGQGLRLIYYSQIVNDFQKGDIAEGYSVSREKKESFPLTVTSAQKNPTAFYLCASSMGDSRPPLFGPGTRLTVL.

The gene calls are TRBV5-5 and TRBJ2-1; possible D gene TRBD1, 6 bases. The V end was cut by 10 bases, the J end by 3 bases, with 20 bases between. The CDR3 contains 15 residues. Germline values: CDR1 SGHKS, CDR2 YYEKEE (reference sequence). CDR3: CAPNPQGKFYNEQFF. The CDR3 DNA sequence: TGTGCCCCCAACCCGCAGGGGAAATTCTACAATGAGCAGTTCTTC.